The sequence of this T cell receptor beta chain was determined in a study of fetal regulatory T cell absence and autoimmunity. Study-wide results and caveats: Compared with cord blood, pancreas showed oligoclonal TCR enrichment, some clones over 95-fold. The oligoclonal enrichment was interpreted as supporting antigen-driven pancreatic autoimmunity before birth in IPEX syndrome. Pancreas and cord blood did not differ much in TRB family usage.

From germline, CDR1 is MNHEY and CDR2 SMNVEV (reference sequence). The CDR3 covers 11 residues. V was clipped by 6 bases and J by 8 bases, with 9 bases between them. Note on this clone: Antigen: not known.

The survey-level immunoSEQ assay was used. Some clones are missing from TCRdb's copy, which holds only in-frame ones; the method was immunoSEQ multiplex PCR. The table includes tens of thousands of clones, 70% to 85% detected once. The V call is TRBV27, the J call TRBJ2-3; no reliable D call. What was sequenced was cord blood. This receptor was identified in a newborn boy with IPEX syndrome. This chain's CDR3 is CASRAVGTQYF. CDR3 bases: TGTGCCAGCAGGGCGGTCGGTACGCAGTATTTT.